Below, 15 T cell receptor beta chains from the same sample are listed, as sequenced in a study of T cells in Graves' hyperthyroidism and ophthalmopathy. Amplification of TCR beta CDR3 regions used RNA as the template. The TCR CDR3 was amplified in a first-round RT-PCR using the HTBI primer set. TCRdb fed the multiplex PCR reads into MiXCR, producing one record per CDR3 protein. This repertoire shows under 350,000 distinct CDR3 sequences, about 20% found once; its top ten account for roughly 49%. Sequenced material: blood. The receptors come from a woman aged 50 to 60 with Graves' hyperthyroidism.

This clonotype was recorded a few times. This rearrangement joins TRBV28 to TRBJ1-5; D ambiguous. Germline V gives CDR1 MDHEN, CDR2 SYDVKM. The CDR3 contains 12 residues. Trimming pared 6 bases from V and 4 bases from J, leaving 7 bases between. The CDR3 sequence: CASRGTNQPQHF. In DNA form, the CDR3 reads TGTGCCAGCAGGGGTACGAATCAGCCCCAGCATTTT.

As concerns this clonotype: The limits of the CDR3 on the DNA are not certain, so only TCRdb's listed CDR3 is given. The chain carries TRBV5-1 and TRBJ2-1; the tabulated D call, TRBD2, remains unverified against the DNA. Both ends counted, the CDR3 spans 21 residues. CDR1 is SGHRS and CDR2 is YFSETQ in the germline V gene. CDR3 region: CASSFYICSATPGTSGNEQFF.

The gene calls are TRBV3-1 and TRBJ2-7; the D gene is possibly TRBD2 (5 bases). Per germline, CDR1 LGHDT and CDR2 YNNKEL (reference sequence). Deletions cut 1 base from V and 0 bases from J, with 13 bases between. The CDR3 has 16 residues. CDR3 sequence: CASSQVDDRDSYEQYV. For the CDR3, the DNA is TGTGCCAGCAGCCAAGTGGACGACCGGGACTCCTACGAGCAGTACGTC.

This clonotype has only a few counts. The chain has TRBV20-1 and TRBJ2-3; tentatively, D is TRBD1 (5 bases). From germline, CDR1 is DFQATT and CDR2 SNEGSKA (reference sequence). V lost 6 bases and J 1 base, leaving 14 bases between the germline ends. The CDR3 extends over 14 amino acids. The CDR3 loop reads CSAYIPGRTDTQYF. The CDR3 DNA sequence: TGCAGTGCCTACATACCAGGGCGCACAGATACGCAGTATTTT.

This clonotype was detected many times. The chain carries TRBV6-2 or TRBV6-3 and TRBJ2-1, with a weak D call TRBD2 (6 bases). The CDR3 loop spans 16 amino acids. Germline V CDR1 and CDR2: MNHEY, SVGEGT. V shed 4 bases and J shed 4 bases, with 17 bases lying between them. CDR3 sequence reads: CASSLPGGIRYNEQFF. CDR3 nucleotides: TGTGCCAGCAGTTTACCGGGCGGGATAAGGTACAATGAGCAGTTCTTC.

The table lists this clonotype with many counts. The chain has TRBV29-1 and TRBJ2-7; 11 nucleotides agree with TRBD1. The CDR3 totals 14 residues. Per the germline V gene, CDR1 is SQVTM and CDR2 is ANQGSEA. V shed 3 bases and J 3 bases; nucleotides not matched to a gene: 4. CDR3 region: CSVDPGTGGYEQYF. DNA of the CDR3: TGCAGCGTTGACCCCGGGACAGGGGGCTACGAGCAGTACTTC.

DNA for the CDR3: TGTGCCAGCAGTTACTCGAGGAGGGGGGCTCATAATGGCTACACCTTC. Its protein is CASSYSRRGAHNGYTF. The chain employs TRBV6-2 or TRBV6-3 and TRBJ1-2, with D perhaps matching TRBD1 (6 bases). Germline V lookup: CDR1 MNHEY, CDR2 SVGEGT. V was shortened by 0 bases and J by 6 bases, with 17 bases between the two germline ends. This CDR3 region has 16 residues.

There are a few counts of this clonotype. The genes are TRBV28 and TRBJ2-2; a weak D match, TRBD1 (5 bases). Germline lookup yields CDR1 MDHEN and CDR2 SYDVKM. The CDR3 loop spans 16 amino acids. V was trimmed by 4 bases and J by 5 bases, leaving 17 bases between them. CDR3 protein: CASSSRVSFGTGELFF. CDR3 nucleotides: TGTGCCAGCAGTTCCAGGGTTTCTTTCGGAACCGGGGAGCTGTTTTTT.

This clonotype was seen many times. The CDR3 protein is CASSHSGGAPDTQYF. As DNA, the CDR3 is TGTGCCAGCAGCCATAGCGGGGGGGCACCGGATACGCAGTATTTT. This chain joins TRBV11-1 and TRBJ2-3, with TRBD2 identical over 11 bases. The germline CDR1 and CDR2 sequences are SGHAT and FQDESV (reference sequence). V shed 5 bases, J shed 6 bases, and the junction held 7 bases outside the gene matches. The CDR3 runs 15 residues.

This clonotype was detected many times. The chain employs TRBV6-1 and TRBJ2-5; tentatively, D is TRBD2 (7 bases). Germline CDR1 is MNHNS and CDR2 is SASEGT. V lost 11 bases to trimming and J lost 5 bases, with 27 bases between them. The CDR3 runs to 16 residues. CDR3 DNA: TGTGCCGGCGGAGCGGGTAGTGCGGGGGCTGGGGAGACCCAGTACTTC. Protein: CAGGAGSAGAGETQYF.

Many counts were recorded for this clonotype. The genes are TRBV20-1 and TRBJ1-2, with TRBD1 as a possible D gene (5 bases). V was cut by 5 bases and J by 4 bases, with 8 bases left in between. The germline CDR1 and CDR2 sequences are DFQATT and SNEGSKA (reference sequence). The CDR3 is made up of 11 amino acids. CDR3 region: CSALGTYGYTF. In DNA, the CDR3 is TGCAGTGCTCTCGGGACCTATGGCTACACCTTC.

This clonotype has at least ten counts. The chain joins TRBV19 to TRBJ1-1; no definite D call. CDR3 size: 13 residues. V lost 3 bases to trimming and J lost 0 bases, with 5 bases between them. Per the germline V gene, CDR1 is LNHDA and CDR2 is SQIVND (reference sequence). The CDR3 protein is CASSIGVNTEAFF. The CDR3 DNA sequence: TGTGCCAGTAGTATTGGAGTGAACACTGAAGCTTTCTTT.

The CDR3: CASRSGVYTQYF. CDR3 in DNA: TGTGCCAGCAGATCCGGGGTCTATACGCAGTATTTT. The chain has TRBV7-9 and TRBJ2-3; D is possibly TRBD2 (5 bases). This CDR3 contains 12 residues. CDR1 and CDR2 (germline): SEHNR, FQNEAQ (reference sequence). V lost 6 bases, J lost 7 bases, and 11 bases lay in between.

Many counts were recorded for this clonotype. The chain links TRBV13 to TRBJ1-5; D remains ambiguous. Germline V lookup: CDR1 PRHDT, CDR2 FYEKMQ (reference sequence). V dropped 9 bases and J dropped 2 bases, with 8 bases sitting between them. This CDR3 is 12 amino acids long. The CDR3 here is CARQSRNQPQHF. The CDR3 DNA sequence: TGTGCCAGACAGTCCCGCAATCAGCCCCAGCATTTT.

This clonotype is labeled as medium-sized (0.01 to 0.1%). DNA for the CDR3: TGTGCCAGCAGTTTAAGGGGGACTAGGTCAGATACGCAGTATTTT. It translates to CASSLRGTRSDTQYF. The chain uses TRBV27 and TRBJ2-3, with 8 nucleotides matching TRBD2. The germline V gene encodes CDR1 MNHEY and CDR2 SMNVEV (reference sequence). V lost 2 bases to trimming and J lost 4 bases; unmatched junction nucleotides: 5. The CDR3 extends over 15 amino acids.